The rows below give T cell receptor beta chains drawn from one sample of a study of blood T cell repertoires in COVID-19. Profiling relied on immunoSEQ multiplex PCR, and the TCRdb table lists in-frame clones only, not all of them. The sample comprises over 200,000 clones, approximately 88% of which are singletons, and about 4% rests with the top ten. The sequenced material came from PBMCs or T cells enriched from blood (not recorded which). The receptors shown here come from a woman aged 25 to 39 who had been exposed to COVID-19. CDR3s include the opening cysteine and the closing phenylalanine or tryptophan. Each record gives: D gene, J gene, clone size, V gene, CDR3 protein, CDR3 DNA. D genes are given only for firm matches. A clone size is listed for some rows: how often the clone was seen (once, few, many), or a class if it is expanded.

NA	TRBJ1-5	NA	TRBV2	CASSEIGPGSYQPQHF	TGTGCCAGCAGTGAAATTGGACCGGGATCCTATCAGCCCCAGCATTTT
TRBD2	TRBJ2-3	NA	TRBV7-3	CASSSSGSVTDTQYF	TGTGCCAGCAGTTCTAGCGGGAGCGTGACAGATACGCAGTATTTT
NA	TRBJ1-6	NA	TRBV12-3/TRBV12-4	CASSPRGSSPLHF	TGTGCCAGCAGTCCCCGGGGGAGTTCACCCCTCCACTTT
TRBD1	TRBJ1-5	few	TRBV19	CASSIGAGQDQPQHF	TGTGCCAGTAGTATAGGAGCGGGACAGGATCAGCCCCAGCATTTT
NA	TRBJ1-4	NA	TRBV28	CASSQGGTNEKLFF	TGTGCCAGCTCACAGGGAGGGACTAATGAAAAACTGTTTTTT
TRBD2	TRBJ2-3	NA	TRBV3-1/TRBV3-2	CASSLRTSGSPDTQYF	TGTGCCAGCAGCCTCAGGACTAGCGGGAGTCCCGATACGCAGTATTTT
TRBD2	TRBJ2-2	NA	TRBV5-4	CASSSAWREGPTGELFF	TGTGCCAGCAGCTCTGCCTGGCGGGAGGGTCCCACCGGGGAGCTGTTTTTT
TRBD2	TRBJ2-7	NA	TRBV5-4	CASSLSVAGVDEQYF	TGTGCCAGCAGCTTGAGCGTTGCGGGGGTCGACGAGCAGTACTTC
TRBD1	TRBJ1-3	NA	TRBV2	CASSLNRGFRRNTIYF	TGTGCCAGCAGTCTTAACAGGGGCTTTCGACGAAACACCATATATTTT
NA	TRBJ2-1	NA	TRBV19	CASSRRTVGSNNNEQFF	TGTGCCAGTAGTAGACGGACAGTAGGATCGAATAACAATGAGCAGTTCTTC
NA	TRBJ1-2	NA	TRBV9	CASSVERTATRGNYGYTF	TGTGCCAGCAGCGTAGAGAGGACAGCTACAAGGGGGAACTATGGCTACACCTTC
NA	TRBJ2-1	NA	TRBV21-1	CASSKELQGRLAGYTYNEQFF	TGTGCCAGCAGCAAAGAGCTGCAGGGGAGACTAGCGGGATATACGTACAATGAGCAGTTCTTC
TRBD1	TRBJ1-2	NA	TRBV12-5	CASGSPGQGVVSYTF	TGTGCTAGTGGTTCTCCGGGACAGGGAGTAGTTAGCTACACCTTC
NA	TRBJ1-6	NA	TRBV7-9	CASSLSTGSYNSPLHF	TGTGCCAGCAGCTTATCAACAGGGTCTTATAATTCACCCCTCCACTTT
TRBD2	TRBJ2-2	NA	TRBV18	CASSPGGRDTGELFF	TGTGCCAGCTCACCAGGCGGGAGGGACACCGGGGAGCTGTTTTTT
NA	TRBJ1-1	NA	TRBV30	CACNIATNTEAFF	TGTGCCTGTAACATCGCAACGAACACTGAAGCTTTCTTT
NA	TRBJ2-1	NA	TRBV28	CASSWALNEQFF	TGTGCCAGCAGTTGGGCCCTCAATGAGCAGTTCTTC
TRBD1	TRBJ1-1	NA	TRBV29-1	CSVPGGLNTEAFF	TGCAGCGTTCCAGGGGGGCTCAACACTGAAGCTTTCTTT
NA	TRBJ2-5	NA	TRBV20-1	CSARSTETQYF	TGCAGTGCTAGGAGCACGGAGACCCAGTACTTC
NA	TRBJ1-2	NA	TRBV30	CACHLRVDGYTF	TGTGCCTGTCACCTACGAGTAGATGGCTACACCTTC
NA	TRBJ1-1	NA	TRBV28	CASSLMWPDPTEAFF	TGTGCCAGCAGTTTAATGTGGCCCGATCCCACTGAAGCTTTCTTT
NA	TRBJ2-1	NA	TRBV11-1	CASSLNSRGGEQFF	TGTGCCAGCAGCTTAAATTCAAGGGGTGGTGAGCAGTTCTTC
TRBD2	TRBJ2-5	NA	TRBV18	CASSRGLAGVWRETQYF	TGTGCCAGCTCACGGGGACTAGCGGGAGTATGGCGGGAGACCCAGTACTTC
TRBD2	TRBJ2-4	NA	TRBV4-1	CASSPVRSGVKNIQYF	TGCGCCAGCAGCCCTGTACGTAGCGGGGTTAAAAACATTCAGTACTTC
NA	TRBJ1-6	NA	TRBV28	CASSGDREKSSYNSPLHF	TGTGCCAGCAGTGGTGACCGGGAGAAAAGCTCCTATAATTCACCCCTCCACTTT
TRBD2	TRBJ2-7	NA	TRBV25-1	CASSESLTSEYEQYF	TGTGCCAGCAGTGAATCCCTAACTAGCGAATACGAGCAGTACTTC
TRBD1	TRBJ2-2	NA	TRBV18	CASSQKQGATGELFF	TGTGCCAGCTCACAAAAACAGGGGGCCACCGGGGAGCTGTTTTTT
TRBD2	TRBJ2-1	NA	TRBV27	CASNSGLRWLAGGFEQFF	TGTGCCAGCAACTCGGGCCTCCGGTGGCTAGCGGGAGGGTTTGAGCAGTTCTTC
TRBD2	TRBJ2-1	NA	TRBV19	CASSIRGRTSGYNEQFF	TGTGCCAGTAGTATACGGGGGAGGACTAGCGGGTACAATGAGCAGTTCTTC
TRBD2	TRBJ2-1	NA	TRBV6-5	CASSYSGGTFDNEQFF	TGTGCCAGCAGTTACTCGGGGGGGACTTTCGACAATGAGCAGTTCTTC
NA	TRBJ1-2	NA	TRBV5-1	CASSLGQGSGYTF	TGCGCCAGCAGCTTGGGGCAGGGGTCTGGCTACACCTTC
NA	TRBJ1-2	few	TRBV28	CAGGGRKYGYTF	TGTGCCGGCGGGGGCAGGAAATATGGCTACACCTTC
TRBD1	TRBJ1-3	NA	TRBV5-5	CASSPPDRVWGNTIYF	TGTGCCAGCAGCCCACCCGACAGGGTTTGGGGAAACACCATATATTTT
TRBD1	TRBJ1-1	NA	TRBV5-1	CASSWNTGGATTEAFF	TGCGCCAGCAGCTGGAATACAGGGGGCGCGACCACTGAAGCTTTCTTT
TRBD1	TRBJ2-2	NA	TRBV9	CASSVQDRGSTGELFF	TGTGCCAGCAGCGTACAGGACAGGGGAAGCACCGGGGAGCTGTTTTTT
NA	TRBJ1-1	once	TRBV5-1	CASSLTVTNTEAFF	TGCGCCAGCAGCTTGACAGTGACGAACACTGAAGCTTTCTTT
TRBD2	TRBJ2-7	few	TRBV20-1	CSASLAGIPYEQYF	TGCAGTGCTAGTCTAGCGGGCATTCCCTACGAGCAGTACTTC
TRBD1	TRBJ2-3	NA	TRBV7-3	CASSLRGQSTDTQYF	TGTGCCAGCAGCCTCCGGGGACAGAGCACAGATACGCAGTATTTT
TRBD2	TRBJ2-7	NA	TRBV6-6	CASSYSAGGPSYEQYF	TGTGCCAGCAGTTACAGTGCGGGAGGGCCTAGCTACGAGCAGTACTTC
NA	TRBJ2-1	NA	TRBV5-5	CASSFPYGSYNEQFF	TGTGCCAGCAGCTTCCCTTACGGCTCCTACAATGAGCAGTTCTTC
TRBD1	TRBJ2-1	NA	TRBV5-1	CASSSRQGISNEQFF	TGCGCCAGCAGCTCCCGACAGGGGATTAGCAATGAGCAGTTCTTC